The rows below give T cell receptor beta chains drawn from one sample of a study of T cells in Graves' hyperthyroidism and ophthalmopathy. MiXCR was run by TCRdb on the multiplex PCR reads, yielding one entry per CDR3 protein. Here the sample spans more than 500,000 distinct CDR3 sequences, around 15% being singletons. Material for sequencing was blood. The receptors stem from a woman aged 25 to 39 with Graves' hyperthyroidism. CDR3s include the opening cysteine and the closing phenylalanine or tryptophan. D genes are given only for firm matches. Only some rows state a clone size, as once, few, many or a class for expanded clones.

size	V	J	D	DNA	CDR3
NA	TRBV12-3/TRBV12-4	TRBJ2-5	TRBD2	TGTGCCAGCAGCCTGACCTGGGGGGGGAGGGGACTGGAGACCCAGTACTTC	CASSLTWGGRGLETQYF
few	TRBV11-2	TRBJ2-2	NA	TGTGCCAGCAGCATAAGAGGGGAGACGGGCGGGGAGCTGTTTTTT	CASSIRGETGGELFF
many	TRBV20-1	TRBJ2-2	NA	TGCAGTGCTAGAGATGGCGCGGGATTAACCGGGGAGCTGTTTTTT	CSARDGAGLTGELFF
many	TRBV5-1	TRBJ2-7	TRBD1	TGCGCCAGCGGATCCGGACAGGGGAACTACGAGCAGTACTTC	CASGSGQGNYEQYF
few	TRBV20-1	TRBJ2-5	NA	TGCAGTGCTAGATCCGGAGAGACCCAGTACTTC	CSARSGETQYF
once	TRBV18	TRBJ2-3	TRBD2	TGTGCCAGCTCACCACCGGGACTAGCGGGGCCCGATACGCAGTATTTT	CASSPPGLAGPDTQYF
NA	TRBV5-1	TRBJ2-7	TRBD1	TGCGCCAGCAGCCCCCGACAGGGAAATACTGATTACGAGCAGTACTTC	CASSPRQGNTDYEQYF
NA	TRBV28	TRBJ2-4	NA	TGTGCCAGCAGTTTATGGGGCCAGGGGAACATTCAGTACTTC	CASSLWGQGNIQYF
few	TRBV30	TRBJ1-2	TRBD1	TGTGCCTGGAGTTTTATAGGACAGGGAGGAGAAGCCTACACCTTC	CAWSFIGQGGEAYTF
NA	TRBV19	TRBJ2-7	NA	TGTGCCAGTAGCCCCGGGACCGCCGCCTACGAGCAGTACTTC	CASSPGTAAYEQYF
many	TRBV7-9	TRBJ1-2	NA	TGTGCCAGCAGCTCTAAGGTCCCGAATCTCTATGGCTACACCTTC	CASSSKVPNLYGYTF
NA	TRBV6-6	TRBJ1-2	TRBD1	TGTGCCAGCAGTTACTCGGGGACAGGGGGCAGTGGCTACACCTTC	CASSYSGTGGSGYTF
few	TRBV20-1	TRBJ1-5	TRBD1	TGCAGTGCTTTCGACAGGGGAGGCTTTCAGCCCCAGCATTTT	CSAFDRGGFQPQHF
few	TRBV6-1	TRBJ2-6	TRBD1	TGTGCCAGCATTTACCGACAGGGCAGGTCTGGGGCCAACGTCCTGACTTTC	CASIYRQGRSGANVLTF